What follows are 2 T cell receptor beta chains derived from one specimen sequenced in a study of identical twins. TCRdb recomputed calls from the 5' RACE reads with MiXCR, one row per CDR3 protein. Among hundreds of thousands of distinct CDR3 sequences listed, about an eighth were seen once. Source material: memory (CD45RO+) T cells sorted from blood. The receptors derive from a woman younger than 35 in good health.

This sequence joins TRBV25-1 and TRBJ2-7, with 9 bases that match TRBD2. The CDR3 is made up of 15 amino acids. In germline, CDR1 is MGHDK, CDR2 SYGVNS. Trimming at V came to 6 bases and at J to 3 bases, leaving 9 bases not matched to a gene. The CDR3 spells CASSGRGSGSYEQYF. The CDR3 bases are TGTGCCAGCAGCGGTCGGGGTAGCGGGAGCTACGAGCAGTACTTC.

This rearrangement joins TRBV27 to TRBJ2-1, with TRBD2 matching 10 bases. The germline CDR1 and CDR2 sequences are MNHEY and SMNVEV (reference sequence). With 6 bases clipped from V and 8 bases from J, the junction kept 10 bases outside the gene matches. The CDR3 is 15 residues long. The CDR3, as DNA: TGTGCCAGCAGGAACTGGACTAGCGGTCGCCATGAGCAGTTCTTC. Residues: CASRNWTSGRHEQFF.